This T cell receptor (beta chain) was identified in a study of T cells in Graves' hyperthyroidism and ophthalmopathy (dated by TCRdb to between 2019 and 2020). Some background on the complete study: Peripheral blood was sampled at the time of initial diagnosis, prior to any treatment. To identify TCR V-J signatures that set the groups apart, the researchers used a discovery cohort of 90 to 100 patients, made up of roughly 45 with Graves' ophthalmopathy and 55 to 65 with stable Graves' hyperthyroidism. Prospective prediction of ophthalmopathy was tested in an independent validation cohort consisting of some 19 hyperthyroidism patients and more than 15 patients who later progressed to ophthalmopathy. The approximately 100 discovery patients were divided at random into training and test sets in a 7:3 ratio. In about six Graves' hyperthyroidism patients, the study also compared T-cell repertoires from thyroid tissue with T-cell repertoires from blood. After sampling, hyperthyroidism patients received methimazole starting at 30 mg daily, and ophthalmopathy patients received high-dose intravenous methylprednisolone. TCR Vbeta CDR3 sequencing of 130 to 150 peripheral blood samples (more than 40 ophthalmopathy, 75 hyperthyroidism and 17 progressor patients) is reported in the paper.

In the ophthalmopathy patients, disease was moderately to severely active, with a Clinical Activity Score of 3 or more, a NOSPECS grade of 4 or more, and a duration of less than 3 months. Any patient with an uncontrolled infection, another autoimmune disease, pregnancy or lactation was excluded. Diagnoses relied on clinical symptoms, serum thyroxine and TRAb, thyroid ultrasound and orbital computed tomography. Ficoll-Paque density gradient centrifugation was used to isolate PBMCs from approximately 10 ml of fresh peripheral blood. Trizol reagent was used to extract total RNA, and RNA quality was then checked on an Agilent 2100 Bioanalyzer. The TCR beta CDR3 regions were amplified from the RNA transcripts. The TCR CDR3 was subjected to a first round of RT-PCR using the HTBI primer set and the Qiagen OneStep RT-PCR kit. Libraries were constructed in a second round of multiplex PCR, after which size selection and purification were performed. The libraries were sequenced on an Illumina HiSeq2000 using paired-end 100 bp reads. The source study handled its data this way. SOAPnuke was used to process the raw data, with reads discarded if the reads contained adapters or uncalled bases, had a mean Phred below 15, or lacked an exact constant-primer or identifier match. COPE v1.2.5 was used to merge high-quality paired reads, and clonotypes were defined as unique nucleotide sequences. MiTCR v1.1 was used to align the clonotypes against IMGT TRBV, TRBD and TRBJ reference segments. Analysis was restricted to V-J combinations with a frequency above 0.0001, which covered 98% to 99.2% of repertoires. The TCS score was defined as F50 (clonal expansion) divided by E x V (chaos), with BLOSUM62-based TCRdist calculated between CDR3 peptides within each V-J. Welch's t-statistics and random forest reduced approximately 520 V-J features to 10 to 15, which were used in a naive Bayes classifier (R e1071). In TCRdb, the public reads were trimmed at Q25 with fastp and aligned with MiXCR, with productive beta chains retained. One record per CDR3 amino acid sequence lists the most common genes and DNA. V and J calls and clone size were set by TCRdb, not the authors. This sample comprises 500,000 to 600,000 distinct CDR3 sequences, approximately 20% of them detected only once. Over 45% of the sample lies in the top ten.

This clonotype was seen repeatedly, ten times or more. The antigen this receptor binds is unknown. No clone much larger than this one lies a single base away; base qualities are absent. Points the paper makes about the study in general: In validation, progression to ophthalmopathy was predicted by the model with 55% to 71% sensitivity and 72.22% specificity, a median of approximately 7.1 months before onset. No statistical method was used to set the sample size in advance, and investigators knew the group allocation. A model built on a 13 V-J signature distinguished ophthalmopathy from stable hyperthyroidism, reaching 87.88% sensitivity and 81.08% specificity in cross-validation and 80%/75% in testing. Most expanded thyroid clonotypes (frequency above 0.001) were also detected in blood, suggesting blood repertoires may reflect thyroid immune responses.

V sheds 3 bases and J sheds 4 bases, leaving 12 bases between their ends. CDR1 is given as SGHAT and CDR2 as FQDESV, both from the germline V gene (reference sequence). Its CDR3 holds 15 amino acids, cysteine through phenylalanine. This entry keeps only the CDR3 DNA: 45 bases, framed from base 1. The rearrangement joined TRBV11-1 to TRBJ2-2; TRBD2 is a weak D gene call, 5 bases matching. The TCR was taken from a man aged 40-55 years with Graves' ophthalmopathy. Specimen: blood. The DNA sequence reads TGTGCCAGCAGCTTTACCACTGCGGGCACCGGGGAGCTGTTTTTT. Its product reads: CASSFTTAGTGELFF.